A single TCR beta chain is shown here with its context. This record belongs to a study of T cells expressing NK-cell markers. TCRdb reprocessed the 5' RACE reads and stores each CDR3 protein as one record, lacking DNA. This sample's table reports over 150,000 distinct CDR3 sequences. The CDR3 is 14 amino acids. Germline V gene lookup returns CDR1 SQVTM and CDR2 ANQGSEA. Sequencing was performed on blood T cells: a sorted CD56 or NKG2C T cell subset, CD4+ or CD8+ T cells, or bulk PBMC T cells (not recorded which). The clonotype originates from a woman aged 45-65 years in good health. The chain links TRBV29-1 to TRBJ1-2; no DNA is available, so the TRBD1 call from TCRdb remains unchecked. CDR3 protein: CSAESGQGNYGYTF.